These 7 T cell receptor beta chains share one sample of origin, sequenced in a study of cytomegalovirus exposure and HLA in healthy donors. PCR involved 60 Vbeta and 13 Jbeta primers. The data were produced by immunoSEQ multiplex PCR, yet TCRdb's version contains in-frame clones alone and is incomplete. The sample gives about 200,000 clones, 75% to 90% of which show up once; less than 0.4% is in the top ten. The specimen was PBMCs. The receptors originated from a young woman in good health and CMV-seronegative.

The rearrangement uses TRBV5-1 and TRBJ2-7; a weak D match, TRBD1 (6 bases). The germline V and J ends were trimmed by 2 bases and 6 bases, with 15 bases remaining between them. CDR3 length: 14 residues. The germline gives CDR1 SGHRS, CDR2 YFSETQ. The CDR3 bases are TGCGCCAGCAGCTTCCCCGGGCAGGGGCTCGAGCAGTACTTC. Its translation: CASSFPGQGLEQYF.

The chain combines TRBV6-5 with TRBJ2-3; 8 bases agree with TRBD1. The J segment lost 5 bases and the V segment lost 5 bases, leaving 6 bases of the junction unmatched. This CDR3 comprises 14 residues. The germline V gene encodes CDR1 MNHEY and CDR2 SVGAGI. Here the CDR3 reads CASSAGDRGDTQYF. The CDR3, as DNA: TGTGCCAGCAGTGCAGGAGACAGGGGAGATACGCAGTATTTT.

This chain joins TRBV18 and TRBJ2-7; D is possibly TRBD2 (6 bases). Germline V gene data show CDR1 as KGHSH and CDR2 as LQKENI. With 3 bases removed from V and 6 bases from J, the gap between germline ends came to 18 bases. CDR3 length equals 15 residues. The CDR3 coding sequence is TGTGCCAGCTCACCCTCCCGGGACTCCTATATCGAGCAGTACTTC. Its translation is CASSPSRDSYIEQYF.

The chain's CDR3 is CASSIGSRGTGELFF. CDR3 DNA: TGTGCCAGTAGTATAGGGTCGCGGGGCACCGGGGAGCTGTTTTTT. The chain combines TRBV19 with TRBJ2-2; D may be TRBD2 (6 bases). V was trimmed by 1 base and J by 4 bases, leaving 10 bases between them. The CDR3 extends over 15 amino acids. The germline gives CDR1 LNHDA, CDR2 SQIVND (reference sequence). Variable domain in full (rest from reference TRBV19 and TRBJ2-2): DGGITQSPKYLFRKEGQNVTLSCEQNLNHDAMYWYRQDPGQGLRLIYYSQIVNDFQKGDIAEGYSVSREKKESFPLTVTSAQKNPTAFYLCASSIGSRGTGELFFGEGSRLTVL.

The rearrangement joins TRBV6-5 to TRBJ2-2; D gene ambiguous. V gave up 6 bases and J gave up 0 bases, with 5 bases separating them. This CDR3 has 13 amino acids. Germline V gene data show CDR1 as MNHEY and CDR2 as SVGAGI. The DNA for the CDR3 is TGTGCCAGCAGGGCAGCGAACACCGGGGAGCTGTTTTTT. This translates into CASRAANTGELFF.

The rearrangement links TRBV10-3 to TRBJ2-7, with 7 bases identical to TRBD1. Germline CDR1 is ENHRY and CDR2 is SYGVKD. Losses at the gene ends were 3 bases for V and 5 bases for J; bases not matched to a gene: 4. This CDR3 region has 13 residues. CDR3 region: CAISEQQGNEQYF. The CDR3 coding sequence is TGTGCCATCAGTGAACAACAGGGGAACGAGCAGTACTTC.

In its sample, this clone was seen a few times. J is TRBJ1-1 and V is TRBV4-1; D call uncertain. This CDR3 has 15 residues. V was cut by 0 bases and J by 0 bases, with 8 bases left in between. Germline assignment: CDR1 MGHRA and CDR2 YSYEKL. The CDR3 DNA is TGCGCCAGCAGCCAAGATGCGGTTTTGAACACTGAAGCTTTCTTT. The encoded protein is CASSQDAVLNTEAFF.